The clone carrying this T cell receptor beta chain was detected many times. Its antigen is as yet unknown. These data are taken from a study of T cells in Graves' hyperthyroidism and ophthalmopathy. As for the study in general: Peripheral blood specimens were obtained at initial diagnosis, prior to any treatment.

The investigators amplified TCR beta CDR3 regions from RNA transcripts. HTBI primers were the set used in a first-round RT-PCR of the TCR CDR3. TCRdb reanalysed the multiplex PCR reads using MiXCR and keeps one entry per CDR3 protein. Found here are about 380,000 distinct CDR3 sequences, about 14% of them singletons; the top ten hold approximately 10%. Germline V CDR1 and CDR2: SEHNR, FQNEAQ (reference sequence). Trimming shortened V by 7 bases and J by 1 base, and 12 bases separated the two germline ends. This CDR3 has 14 residues. Points from the study as a whole: Most expanded thyroid clonotypes above 0.001 recurred in blood. Ophthalmopathy was identified by the model a median about six months ahead of onset. A 13 V-J model separated ophthalmopathy from stable hyperthyroidism.

The chain combines TRBV7-9 with TRBJ2-3; no reliable D call. The origin of this receptor is a woman aged 55-70 years with Graves' hyperthyroidism. Sequenced input: blood. The CDR3 here is CASIGRLGTDTQYF. The CDR3 DNA follows: TGTGCCAGCATCGGACGGCTGGGCACAGATACGCAGTATTTT.